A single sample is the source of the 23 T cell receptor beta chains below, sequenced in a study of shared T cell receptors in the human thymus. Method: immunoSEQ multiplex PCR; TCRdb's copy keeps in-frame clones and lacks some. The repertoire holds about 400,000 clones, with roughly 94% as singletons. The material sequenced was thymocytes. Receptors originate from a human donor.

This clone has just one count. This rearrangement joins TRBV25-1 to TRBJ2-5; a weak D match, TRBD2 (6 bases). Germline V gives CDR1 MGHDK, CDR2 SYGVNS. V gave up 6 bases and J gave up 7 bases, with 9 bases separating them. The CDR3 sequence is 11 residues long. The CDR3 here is CASRGLWTQYF. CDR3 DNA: TGTGCCAGCAGGGGACTGTGGACCCAGTACTTC.

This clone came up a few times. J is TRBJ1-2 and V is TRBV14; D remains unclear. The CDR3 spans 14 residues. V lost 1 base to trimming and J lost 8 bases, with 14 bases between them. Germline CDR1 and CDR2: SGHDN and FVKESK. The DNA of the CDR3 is TGTGCCAGCAGCCAAGCCGAGGGAGTGGGCGGCTACACCTTC. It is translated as CASSQAEGVGGYTF.

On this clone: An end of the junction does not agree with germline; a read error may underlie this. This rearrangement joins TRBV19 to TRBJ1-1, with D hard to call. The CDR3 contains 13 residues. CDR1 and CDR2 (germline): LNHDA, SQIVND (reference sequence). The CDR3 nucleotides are TGTGCCAGTAGTATCGGCGCTGAGACTGTAGCTTTCTTT. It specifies CASSIGAETVAFF.

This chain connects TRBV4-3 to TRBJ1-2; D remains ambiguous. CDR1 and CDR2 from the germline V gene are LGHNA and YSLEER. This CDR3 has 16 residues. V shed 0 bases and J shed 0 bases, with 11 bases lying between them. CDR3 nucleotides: TGCGCCAGCAGCCAAGATAAAACCGACGCTAACTATGGCTACACCTTC. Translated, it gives CASSQDKTDANYGYTF.

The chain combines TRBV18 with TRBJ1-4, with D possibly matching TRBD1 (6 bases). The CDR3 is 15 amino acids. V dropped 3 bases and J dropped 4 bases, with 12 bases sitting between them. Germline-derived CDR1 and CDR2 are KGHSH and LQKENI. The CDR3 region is CASSPTQGYNEKLFF. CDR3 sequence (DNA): TGTGCCAGCTCACCCACCCAGGGGTATAATGAAAAACTGTTTTTT.

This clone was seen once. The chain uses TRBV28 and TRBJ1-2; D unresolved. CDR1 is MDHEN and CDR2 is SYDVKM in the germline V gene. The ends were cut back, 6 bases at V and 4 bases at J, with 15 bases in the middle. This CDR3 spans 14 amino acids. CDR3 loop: CASSSVEGLYGYTF. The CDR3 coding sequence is TGTGCCAGCAGCTCCGTCGAGGGCCTCTATGGCTACACCTTC.

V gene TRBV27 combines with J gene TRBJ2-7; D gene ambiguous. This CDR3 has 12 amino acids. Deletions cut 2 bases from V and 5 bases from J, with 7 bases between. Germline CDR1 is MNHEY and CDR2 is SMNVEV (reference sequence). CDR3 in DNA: TGTGCCAGCAGTTTAAGGAACCACGAGCAGTACTTC. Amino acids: CASSLRNHEQYF.

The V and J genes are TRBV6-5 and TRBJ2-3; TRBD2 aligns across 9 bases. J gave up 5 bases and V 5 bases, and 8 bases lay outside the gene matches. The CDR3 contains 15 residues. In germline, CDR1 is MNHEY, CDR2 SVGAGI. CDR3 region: CASSNAGGPRDTQYF. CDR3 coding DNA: TGTGCCAGCAGTAATGCGGGAGGGCCGAGAGATACGCAGTATTTT.

In nucleotides, the CDR3 is TGTGCCAGCTCACAGGGGCCCGCAACTAATGAAAAACTGTTTTTT. Amino acid sequence: CASSQGPATNEKLFF. This sequence joins TRBV18 and TRBJ1-4; possible D gene TRBD1, 5 bases. The CDR3 spans 15 residues. Between the trimmed V and J ends, which lost 4 bases and 0 bases, there was a span of 9 bases. Germline V lookup: CDR1 KGHSH, CDR2 LQKENI.

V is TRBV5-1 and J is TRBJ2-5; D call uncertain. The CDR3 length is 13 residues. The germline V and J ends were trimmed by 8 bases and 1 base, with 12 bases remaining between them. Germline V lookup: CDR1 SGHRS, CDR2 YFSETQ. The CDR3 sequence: CASSRSPQETQYF. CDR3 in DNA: TGCGCCAGTTCCAGGAGTCCCCAAGAGACCCAGTACTTC. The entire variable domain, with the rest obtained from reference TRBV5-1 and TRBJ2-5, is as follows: KAGVTQTPRYLIKTRGQQVTLSCSPISGHRSVSWYQQTPGQGLQFLFEYFSETQRNKGNFPGRFSGRQFSNSRSEMNVSTLELGDSALYLCASSRSPQETQYFGPGTRLLVL.

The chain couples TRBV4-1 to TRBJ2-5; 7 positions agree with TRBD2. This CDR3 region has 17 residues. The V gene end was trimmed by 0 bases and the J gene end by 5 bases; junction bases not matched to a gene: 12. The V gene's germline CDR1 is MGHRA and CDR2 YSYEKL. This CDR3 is CASSQDRVGGVVETQYF. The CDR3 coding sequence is TGCGCCAGCAGCCAAGATAGGGTGGGAGGGGTCGTTGAGACCCAGTACTTC.

The CDR3 loop is CASSLGAPSGISGAYNEQFF. DNA for the CDR3: TGTGCCAGCAGCCTTGGCGCCCCTAGCGGGATTTCGGGGGCCTACAATGAGCAGTTCTTC. The chain recombines TRBV5-4 with TRBJ2-1, with 9 bases fitting TRBD2. The junction had 19 bases not matched to a gene; V was cut back by 4 bases and J by 2 bases. This CDR3 has 20 amino acids. Looked up from germline, CDR1 is SGHNT and CDR2 is YYREEE (reference sequence).

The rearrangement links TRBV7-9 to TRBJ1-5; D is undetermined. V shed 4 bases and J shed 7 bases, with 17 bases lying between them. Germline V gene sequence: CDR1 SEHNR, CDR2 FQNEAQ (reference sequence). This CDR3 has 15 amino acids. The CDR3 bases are TGTGCCAGCAGCTCCCCCAGCGGGGAGTGCCAGCCCCAGCATTTT. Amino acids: CASSSPSGECQPQHF.

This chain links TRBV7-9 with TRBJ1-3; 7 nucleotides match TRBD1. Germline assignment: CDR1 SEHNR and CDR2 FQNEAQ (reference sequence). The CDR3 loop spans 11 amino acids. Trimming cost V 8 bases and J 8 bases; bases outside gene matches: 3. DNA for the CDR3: TGTGCCAGCGAGCAGGGGGACACCATATATTTT. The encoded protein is CASEQGDTIYF. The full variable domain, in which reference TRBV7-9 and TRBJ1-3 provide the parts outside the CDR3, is DTGVSQNPRHKITKRGQNVTFRCDPISEHNRLYWYRQTLGQGPEFLTYFQNEAQLEKSRLLSDRFSAERPKGSFSTLEIQRTEQGDSAMYLCASEQGDTIYFGEGSWLTVV.

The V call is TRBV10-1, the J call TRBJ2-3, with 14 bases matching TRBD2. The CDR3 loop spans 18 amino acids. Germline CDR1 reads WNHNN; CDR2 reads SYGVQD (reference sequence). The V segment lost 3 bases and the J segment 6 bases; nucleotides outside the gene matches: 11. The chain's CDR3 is CASSDSGTSGRPWDTQYF. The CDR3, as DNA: TGCGCCAGCAGTGATTCCGGGACTAGCGGGAGACCTTGGGATACGCAGTATTTT.

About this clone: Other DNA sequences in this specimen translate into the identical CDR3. CDR3 DNA: TGTGCCAGCAGTTTCGGGCCGAACACTGAAGCTTTCTTT. Translation: CASSFGPNTEAFF. The gene calls are TRBV27 and TRBJ1-1; D is undetermined. The length of the CDR3 is 13 residues. The ends were cut back, 3 bases at V and 1 base at J, with 6 bases in the middle. CDR1 and CDR2 (germline): MNHEY, SMNVEV (reference sequence).

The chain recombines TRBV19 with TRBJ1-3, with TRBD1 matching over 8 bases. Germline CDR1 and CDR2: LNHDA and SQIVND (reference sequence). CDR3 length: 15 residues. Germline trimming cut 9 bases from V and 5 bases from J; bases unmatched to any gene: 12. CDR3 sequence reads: CASQGTGDVRNTIYF. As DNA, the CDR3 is TGTGCCAGCCAAGGGACAGGCGACGTGAGAAACACCATATATTTT.

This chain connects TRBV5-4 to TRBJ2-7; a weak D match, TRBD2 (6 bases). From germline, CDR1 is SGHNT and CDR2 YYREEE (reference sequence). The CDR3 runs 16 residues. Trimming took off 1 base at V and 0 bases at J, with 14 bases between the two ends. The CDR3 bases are TGTGCCAGCAGCTTGTTTGACCGGGAGAACTCCTACGAGCAGTACTTC. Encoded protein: CASSLFDRENSYEQYF.

In nucleotides, the CDR3 is TGTGCCAGCAGGCCCACCTGCTACAATCAGCCCCAGCATTTT. The encoded protein is CASRPTCYNQPQHF. This sequence joins TRBV6-5 and TRBJ1-5; D not certain. The CDR3 runs to 14 residues. Germline V lookup: CDR1 MNHEY, CDR2 SVGAGI. Trimming cost V 6 bases and J 3 bases, with 12 bases left between them.

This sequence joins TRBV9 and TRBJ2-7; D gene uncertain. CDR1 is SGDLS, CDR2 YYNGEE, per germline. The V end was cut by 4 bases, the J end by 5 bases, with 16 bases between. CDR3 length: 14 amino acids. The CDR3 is CASSTTRHGHEQYF. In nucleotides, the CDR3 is TGTGCCAGCAGCACGACCCGGCACGGCCACGAGCAGTACTTC.

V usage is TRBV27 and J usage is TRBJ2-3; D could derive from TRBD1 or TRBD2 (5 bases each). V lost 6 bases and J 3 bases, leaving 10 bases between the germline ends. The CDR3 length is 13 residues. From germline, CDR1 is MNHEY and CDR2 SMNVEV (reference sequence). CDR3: CASRGVLTDTQYF. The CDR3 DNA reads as TGTGCCAGCAGGGGGGTCCTAACAGATACGCAGTATTTT.

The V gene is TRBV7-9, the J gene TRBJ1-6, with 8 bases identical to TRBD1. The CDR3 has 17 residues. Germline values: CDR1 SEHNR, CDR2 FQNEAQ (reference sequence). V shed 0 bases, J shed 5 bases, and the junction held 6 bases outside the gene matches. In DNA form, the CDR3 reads TGTGCCAGCAGCTTAGCGGACAGGGAGGCGGATAATTCACCCCTCCACTTT. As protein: CASSLADREADNSPLHF.

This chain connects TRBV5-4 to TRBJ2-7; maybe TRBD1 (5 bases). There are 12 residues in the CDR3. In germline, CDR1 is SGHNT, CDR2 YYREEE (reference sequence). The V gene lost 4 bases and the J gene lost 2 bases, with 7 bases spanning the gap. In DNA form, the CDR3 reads TGTGCCAGCAGCAAGGGGACCTACGAGCAGTACTTC. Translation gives CASSKGTYEQYF.